The TCR beta chain under discussion was sequenced for a study of cytomegalovirus exposure and HLA in healthy donors. Primers for the PCR totalled 60 Vbeta and 13 Jbeta. Profiled with immunoSEQ multiplex PCR; TCRdb holds only in-frame clones, not every one. The data show over 140,000 clones, 70% to 85% seen once. Germline-derived CDR1 and CDR2 are SNHLY and FYNNEI. V lost 5 bases and J lost 6; bases outside the gene matches: 8. This CDR3 spans 14 amino acids. The clonotype originates from a young man in good health and CMV-seropositive. The chain employs TRBV2 and TRBJ2-3; TRBD1 aligns across 7 bases. The specimen was PBMCs. CDR3 sequence: CASSRDRQTDTQYF. CDR3 DNA: TGTGCCAGCAGTAGGGACAGACAGACCGATACGCAGTATTTT.